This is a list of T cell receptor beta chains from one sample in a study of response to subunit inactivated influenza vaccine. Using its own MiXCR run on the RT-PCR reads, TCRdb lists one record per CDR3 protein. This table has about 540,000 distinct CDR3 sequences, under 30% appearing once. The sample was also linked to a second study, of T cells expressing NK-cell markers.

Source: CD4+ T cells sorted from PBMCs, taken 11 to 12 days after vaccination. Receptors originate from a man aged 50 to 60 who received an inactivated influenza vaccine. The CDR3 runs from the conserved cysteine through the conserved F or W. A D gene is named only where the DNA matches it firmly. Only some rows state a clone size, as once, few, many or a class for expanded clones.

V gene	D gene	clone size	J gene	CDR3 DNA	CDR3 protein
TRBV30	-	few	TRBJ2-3	TGTGCCTGGAGTGTACGGTGGGGATTCTCAGATACGCAGTATTTT	CAWSVRWGFSDTQYF
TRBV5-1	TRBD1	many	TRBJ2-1	TGCGCCAGCAGCTTACTTCCAGGGGGCGCAACGACGGATGAGCAGTTCTTC	CASSLLPGGATTDEQFF
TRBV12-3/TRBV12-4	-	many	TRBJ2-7	TGTGCCAGCAGTTTGGGAACGAGCTCCTACGAGCAGTACTTC	CASSLGTSSYEQYF
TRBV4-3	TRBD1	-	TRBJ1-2	TGCGCCAGCAGCCAACCCGGGACAGGGGGCGCGTCTGGCTACACCTTC	CASSQPGTGGASGYTF
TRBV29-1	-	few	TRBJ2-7	TGCAGCGTTGATGGATCCGGGAGTGGTGAGCAGTACTTC	CSVDGSGSGEQYF
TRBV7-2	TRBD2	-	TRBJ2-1	TGTGCCAGCAGCTTAGGTCTAGCGGGGAAGGATGAGCAGTTCTTC	CASSLGLAGKDEQFF
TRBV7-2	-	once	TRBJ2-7	TGTGCCAGCAGCTTAGTCGGTACAGTCTGGAGCTCCTACGAGCAGTACTTC	CASSLVGTVWSSYEQYF
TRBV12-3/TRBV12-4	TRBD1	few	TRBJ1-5	TGTGCCAGCAGTGCACAGGACAGGGGGCTTCAGCCCCAGCATTTT	CASSAQDRGLQPQHF
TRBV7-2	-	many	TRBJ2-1	TGTGCCAGCAGCTTACGGGACACCTACAATGAGCAGTTCTTC	CASSLRDTYNEQFF
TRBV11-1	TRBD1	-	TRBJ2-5	TGTGCCAGCAGCCGACGTTGGGGGAGACAGGGGACAAGCCTGATTGAGACCCAGTACTTC	CASSRRWGRQGTSLIETQYF
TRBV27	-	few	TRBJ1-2	TGTGCCAGCAGAGCAAACTACCACTACAGTACAGGGAGGTATGGCTACACCTTC	CASRANYHYSTGRYGYTF
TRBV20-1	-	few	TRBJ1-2	TGCAGTGCTATCAGGGACTTCCCTTATGGCTACACCTTC	CSAIRDFPYGYTF
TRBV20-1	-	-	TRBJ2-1	TGCAGTGCTAGAGTTAGTGCGGTGAAGCAGTTCTTC	CSARVSAVKQFF
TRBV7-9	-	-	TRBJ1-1	TGTGCCAGCGTCATCCGGCAGACAAACACTGAAGCTTTCTTT	CASVIRQTNTEAFF
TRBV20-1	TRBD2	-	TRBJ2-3	TGCAGTGCTAGGCCGGCTAGCGGGGACCCCCTCACAGATACGCAGTATTTT	CSARPASGDPLTDTQYF
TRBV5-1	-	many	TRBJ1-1	TGTGCCAGCAGTTTCGGGGGGAACACTGAAGCTTTCTTT	CASSFGGNTEAFF
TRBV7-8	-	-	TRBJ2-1	TGTGCCAGCAGCTTCCGGGGTCGGCACAATGAGCAGTTCTTC	CASSFRGRHNEQFF
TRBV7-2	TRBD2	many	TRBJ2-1	TGTGCCAGCAGCCTTAGCGGGGGACCTTACAATGAGCAGTTCTTC	CASSLSGGPYNEQFF
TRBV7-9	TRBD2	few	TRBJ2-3	TGTGCCAGCAGCCCGGCCTGGGGGGGTACGCAGTATTTT	CASSPAWGGTQYF
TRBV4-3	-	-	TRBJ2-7	TGCGCCAGCAGCCAAGATGGGGGACCCTACGAGCAGTACTTC	CASSQDGGPYEQYF
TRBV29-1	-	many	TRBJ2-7	TGCAGCGCGGGGCAGGGGTCCTACGAGCAGTACTTC	CSAGQGSYEQYF
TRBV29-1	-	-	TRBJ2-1	TGCAGCGTTGAACATTGGTCCTACAATGAGCAGTTCTTC	CSVEHWSYNEQFF
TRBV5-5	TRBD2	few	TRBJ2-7	TGTGCCAGCAGCTGGACTAGCAGCCTCGAGCAGTACTTC	CASSWTSSLEQYF
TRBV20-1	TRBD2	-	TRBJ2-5	TGCAGTGCTGCTAGCGGGGGGGAAGAGACCCAGTACTTC	CSAASGGEETQYF
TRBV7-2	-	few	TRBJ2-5	TGTGCCAGCAGCTTTTCGTACGGATCTGAGACCCAGTACTTC	CASSFSYGSETQYF
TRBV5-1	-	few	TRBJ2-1	TGCGCCAGCAGCTTGGAGACCAATGAGCAGTTCTTC	CASSLETNEQFF
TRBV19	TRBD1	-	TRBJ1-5	TGTGCCAGTAGAAGACAGGGGGCTTCCAATCAGCCCCAGCATTTT	CASRRQGASNQPQHF
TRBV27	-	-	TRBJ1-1	TGTGCCAGCAGTAGGTCGGCGCGGTGGGACACTGAAGCTTTCTTT	CASSRSARWDTEAFF
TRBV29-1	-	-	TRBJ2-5	TGCAGCGTTGAACGGAACGAACAAGAGACCCAGTACTTC	CSVERNEQETQYF
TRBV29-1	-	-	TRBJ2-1	TGCAGCGTTCGAGGCCGGGGCTCCTACAATGAGCAGTTCTTC	CSVRGRGSYNEQFF
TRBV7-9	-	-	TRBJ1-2	TGTGCCAGCAGCTCGGACAGTACCTATGGCTACACCTTC	CASSSDSTYGYTF
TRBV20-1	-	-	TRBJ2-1	TGCAGTGCTAGGCACGGGCGCCCACGGGATGAGCAGTTCTTC	CSARHGRPRDEQFF
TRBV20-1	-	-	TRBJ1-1	TGCAGTGCTACTTTTCCAGAAGCTTTCTTT	CSATFPEAFF
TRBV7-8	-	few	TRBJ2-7	TGTGCCAGCAGCCTTAGTGGGGGGGCGGGCGAGCAGTACTTC	CASSLSGGAGEQYF
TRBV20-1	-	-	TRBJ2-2	TGCAGTGCCGACAGGCCCGGGGAGCTGTTTTTT	CSADRPGELFF
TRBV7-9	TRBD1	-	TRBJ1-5	TGTGCCAGCAGCTTCGGGACAGGGGAATACCAGCCCCAGCATTTT	CASSFGTGEYQPQHF
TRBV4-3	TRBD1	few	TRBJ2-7	TGCGCCAGCAGCCAAGATTGGCAGGGGGTCCGCGAGCAGTACTTC	CASSQDWQGVREQYF
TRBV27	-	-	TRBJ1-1	TGTGCCAGCAGTTTACGGGGGCTAGGGTCTGAAGCTTTCTTT	CASSLRGLGSEAFF
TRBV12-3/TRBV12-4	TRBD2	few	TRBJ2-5	TGTGCCAGCAGTTCGATTAGCGGGAGGATCGAGACCCAGTACTTC	CASSSISGRIETQYF
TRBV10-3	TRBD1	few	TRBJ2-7	TGTGCCATCGGGACAGAGTCCTACGAGCAGTACTTC	CAIGTESYEQYF
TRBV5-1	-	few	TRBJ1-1	TGCGCCAGCAGCATTCAGATGAACACTGAAGCTTTCTTT	CASSIQMNTEAFF
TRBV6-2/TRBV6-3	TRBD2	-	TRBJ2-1	TGTGCCAGCAGTTACCAATACGGGACTAGCGGGGGAAATGAGCAGTTCTTC	CASSYQYGTSGGNEQFF
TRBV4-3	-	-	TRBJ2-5	TGCGCCAGCAGCCAAGCGCAGGGTAAAGAGACCCAGTACTTC	CASSQAQGKETQYF
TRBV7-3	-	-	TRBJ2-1	TGTGCCAGCAGCCACCGCGCACCCTACAATGAGCAGTTCTTC	CASSHRAPYNEQFF
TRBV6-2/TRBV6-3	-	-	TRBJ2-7	TGTGCCAGCAGGGACCCTTGGCCATACGAGCAGTACTTC	CASRDPWPYEQYF
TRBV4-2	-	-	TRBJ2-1	TGTGCCAGCAGCCAAGATTCCCTCCAAGCGGACCCCTACAATGAGCAGTTCTTC	CASSQDSLQADPYNEQFF
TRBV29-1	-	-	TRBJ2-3	TGCAGCGTTGAAGACTCTGGCAGAGCAGATACGCAGTATTTT	CSVEDSGRADTQYF
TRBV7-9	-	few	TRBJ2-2	TGTGCCAGCAGCTTAGTCGGAGGCAGGGGCACCGGGGAGCTGTTTTTT	CASSLVGGRGTGELFF
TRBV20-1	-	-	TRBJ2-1	TGCAGTGCTAGCCCGCCCCCGACTGCTTACAATGAGCAGTTCTTC	CSASPPPTAYNEQFF
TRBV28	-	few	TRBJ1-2	TGTGCCAGCAGCTACGGACTCAACTATGGCTACACCTTC	CASSYGLNYGYTF